Detailed here is one TCR beta chain. The data stem from a study of beta chain features in type 1 diabetes. The isolated RNA, all of it, was reverse transcribed, so expressed TCRB transcripts were what got sequenced. Sequenced by immunoSEQ multiplex PCR; TCRdb stores in-frame clones only, minus some. This sample has under 400,000 clones; 10% to 15% occur once, and the top ten carry more than 0.015%. V shed 6 bases and J 3 bases; nucleotides not matched to a gene: 4. This CDR3 comprises 13 residues. From germline, CDR1 is SQVTM and CDR2 ANQGSEA. The J gene is TRBJ2-7, the V gene TRBV29-1, with 11 bases matching TRBD1. Sequencing used naive CD4+ T cells from blood. This receptor was taken from a man between 18 and 29 years old in good health. DNA of the CDR3: TGCAGCGTATACGGGACAGGGGGCTACGAGCAGTACTTC. The encoded protein is CSVYGTGGYEQYF.